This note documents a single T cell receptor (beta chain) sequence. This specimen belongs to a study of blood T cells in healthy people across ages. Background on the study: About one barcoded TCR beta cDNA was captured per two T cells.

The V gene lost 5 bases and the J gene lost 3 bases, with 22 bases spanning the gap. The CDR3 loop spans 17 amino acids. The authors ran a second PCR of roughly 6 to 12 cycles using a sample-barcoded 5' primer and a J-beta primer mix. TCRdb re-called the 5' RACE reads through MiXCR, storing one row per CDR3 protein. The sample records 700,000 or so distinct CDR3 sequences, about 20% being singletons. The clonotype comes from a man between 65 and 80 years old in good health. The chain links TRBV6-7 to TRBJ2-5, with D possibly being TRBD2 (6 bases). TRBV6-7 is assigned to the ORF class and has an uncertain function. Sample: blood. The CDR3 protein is CASSARKLAGPKETQYF. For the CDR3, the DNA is TGTGCCAGCAGTGCGAGGAAACTAGCCGGGCCGAAAGAGACCCAGTACTTC.